This T cell receptor (beta chain) was identified during a study of cytomegalovirus exposure and HLA in healthy donors. Findings and caveats of the study: Sequencing depth across donors, presence/absence analyses assumed, was roughly uniform.

As for this clone: Its antigen is undetermined.

PCR involved 60 Vbeta and 13 Jbeta primers. The data were produced by immunoSEQ multiplex PCR, yet TCRdb's version contains in-frame clones alone and is incomplete. Its table lists some 200,000 clones. Trimming cost V 0 bases and J 4 bases, with 10 bases left between them. There are 15 residues in the CDR3. Germline CDR1 reads SGHKS; CDR2 reads YYEKEE (reference sequence). The chain combines TRBV5-5 with TRBJ1-4; D is ambiguous. The sequence was obtained from a man aged 30 to 45 in good health and CMV-seronegative. Sequencing input: PBMCs. This CDR3 is CASSLGPEDNEKLFF. CDR3 sequence (DNA): TGTGCCAGCAGCTTGGGGCCCGAGGATAATGAAAAACTGTTTTTT.